This T cell receptor (beta chain) was recovered during a study of blood T cell repertoires in COVID-19. CDR1 and CDR2 from the germline V gene are SGHRS and YFSETQ. V shed 0 bases, J shed 3 bases, and the junction held 2 bases outside the gene matches. The CDR3 is 17 amino acids. This table comes from immunoSEQ multiplex PCR, and its TCRdb copy is limited to in-frame clones, with some not included. The sample comprises under 45,000 clones, 90% to 95% of which are singletons, and roughly 36% rests with the top ten. The receptor was isolated from a man in his 60s with active or convalescent COVID-19. The sequenced sample was peripheral blood. The chain couples TRBV5-1 to TRBJ1-6; 11 nucleotides align to TRBD1. The chain's CDR3 is CASSLEGTGGYNSPLHF. CDR3 nucleotides: TGCGCCAGCAGCTTGGAGGGGACAGGGGGCTATAATTCACCCCTCCACTTT.